This entry lists 13 T cell receptor beta chains sequenced from one sample in a study of CDR3 diversity in severe acne (dated 2019 in TCRdb). The method behind the library was PCR. The sequencing machine was an Illumina HiSeq 2000. TCRdb reworked the public reads: Q25 trimming with fastp, MiXCR clone assembly, productive beta chains retained. Each CDR3 protein gets just one entry, which takes the most common genes and DNA from the rows behind it. The sample data list around 100,000 distinct CDR3 sequences, and 51% of these were observed just once. The leading ten clones occupy approximately 13% of the sample. The specimen was blood. The receptor source for this set is a male donor with acne.

This rearrangement joins TRBV7-6 to TRBJ2-3; no firm D call. Trimming removed 11 bases at V and 2 bases at J, with 5 bases between. In germline, CDR1 is SGHVS, CDR2 FNYEAQ. The CDR3 has 10 residues. CDR3 in amino acids: CAGSTDTQYF. CDR3 DNA sequence: TGTGCCGGCTCCACAGATACGCAGTATTTT.

This clonotype has a count of ten or more. V usage is TRBV19 and J usage is TRBJ2-5; 11 nucleotides line up with TRBD1. Germline lookup yields CDR1 LNHDA and CDR2 SQIVND (reference sequence). The CDR3 has 15 amino acids. V gave up 6 bases and J gave up 1 base; unmatched junction bases: 4. CDR3 bases: TGTGCCAGTAGCCGAGGGACAGGGGGCCAAGAGACCCAGTACTTC. This encodes CASSRGTGGQETQYF.

This clonotype is labeled medium-sized. The genes are TRBV20-1 and TRBJ1-1; D is ambiguous. Germline V gene data show CDR1 as DFQATT and CDR2 as SNEGSKA (reference sequence). The V and J ends lost 6 bases and 8 bases respectively, with 10 bases between them. The CDR3 spans 10 residues. The DNA of the CDR3 is TGCAGTGCCTTGAGGAGGGAAGCTTTCTTT. This translates into CSALRREAFF.

This clonotype has a count of ten or more. V and J are TRBV6-1 and TRBJ2-7, with no clear D. The CDR3 has 13 residues. In germline, CDR1 is MNHNS, CDR2 SASEGT. V was pared by 0 bases and J by 2 bases, with 5 bases between. CDR3 sequence (DNA): TGTGCCAGCAGTGAAGCGGCACCCTACGAGCAGTACTTC. Its protein is CASSEAAPYEQYF.

Note on this clonotype: Possible read error: a much larger clone is one base away. This sequence joins TRBV4-3 and TRBJ2-1; TRBD2 aligns across 12 bases. This CDR3 region has 15 residues. Germline loops: CDR1 LGHNA, CDR2 YSLEER. The ends lost 8 bases at V and 7 bases at J; junction bases unmatched: 9. The CDR3 DNA follows: TGCGCCAGCGGCCCGACTAGCGGGAGAGGAAATGAGCAGTTCTTC. Its translation: CASGPTSGRGNEQFF.

This chain connects TRBV20-1 to TRBJ2-5, with 7 bases matching TRBD1. CDR3 size: 13 residues. Trimming at V came to 5 bases and at J to 2 bases, leaving 5 bases not matched to a gene. Germline CDR1 is DFQATT and CDR2 is SNEGSKA (reference sequence). The CDR3 loop reads CSADPGQQETQYF. The CDR3 nucleotides are TGCAGTGCTGACCCGGGACAGCAAGAGACCCAGTACTTC.

V and J are TRBV4-1 and TRBJ2-2; D may correspond to TRBD1 or TRBD2 (6 bases each). This CDR3 comprises 14 residues. Trimming shortened V by 4 bases and J by 7 bases, and 13 bases separated the two germline ends. Germline values: CDR1 MGHRA, CDR2 YSYEKL. The CDR3 nucleotides read TGCGCCAGCAGCCGAATAGGGGGGCACGGGGAGCTGTTTTTT. It encodes CASSRIGGHGELFF.

This clonotype is labeled medium-sized. J is TRBJ1-1 and V is TRBV29-1; 12 nucleotides line up with TRBD1. Germline CDR1 is SQVTM and CDR2 is ANQGSEA. V lost 4 bases to trimming and J lost 1 base; unmatched junction nucleotides: 7. The CDR3 length is 16 residues. The CDR3 region has the DNA TGCAGCGTTGTCCCGGGACAGGGGGCACGGAACACTGAAGCTTTCTTT. This encodes CSVVPGQGARNTEAFF.

In the case of this clonotype: A much more abundant neighbour one base away suggests this may be a read error. The gene calls are TRBV29-1 and TRBJ2-3; weak D call: TRBD1 (5 bases). Trimming cost V 7 bases and J 7 bases, with 21 bases left between them. From germline, CDR1 is SQVTM and CDR2 ANQGSEA. The CDR3 sequence is 14 residues long. The CDR3 DNA sequence: TGCAGCGCTAAGGGTCGGCAGGGCCCAAATACGCAGTATTTT. It codes for CSAKGRQGPNTQYF.

On this clonotype: A much larger clonotype is one base distant, so this may be a read error. The rearrangement joins TRBV12-5 to TRBJ2-1; D might be TRBD2 (5 bases). CDR3 length equals 12 residues. CDR1 and CDR2 from the germline V gene are LGHNT and FRNRAP. This CDR3 is CASVDGKNGQFF. CDR3 DNA sequence: TGTGCTAGTGTCGACGGGAAAAATGGGCAGTTCTTC.

The CDR3 loop reads CAVGSSEAFF. The CDR3 coding sequence is TGTGCCGTCGGAAGTTCTGAAGCTTTCTTT. This chain connects TRBV10-3 to TRBJ1-1; D uncertain. Germline assignment: CDR1 ENHRY and CDR2 SYGVKD. V lost 11 bases, J lost 6 bases, and 10 bases lay in between. This CDR3 contains 10 residues.

This clonotype was counted many times. Its ends do not fully match the called genes, so a read error is possible. The rearrangement links TRBV12-3 or TRBV12-4 to TRBJ2-7; 12 positions match TRBD2. CDR3 length: 11 residues. This CDR3 is CASSLAGGQDF. The DNA for the CDR3 is TGTGCCAGCAGTCTAGCGGGGGGGCAGGACTTC.

V gene TRBV20-1 combines with J gene TRBJ2-2; no clear D gene. There are 13 residues in the CDR3. V dropped 0 bases and J dropped 5 bases, with 7 bases sitting between them. From germline, CDR1 is DFQATT and CDR2 SNEGSKA (reference sequence). The CDR3, as DNA: TGCAGTGCTAGAGATTTAATGACCGGGGAGCTGTTTTTT. The encoded protein is CSARDLMTGELFF.